There are many counts of the clone carrying this T cell receptor (beta chain). Its antigen remains unidentified. This entry belongs to a study of human T cells and chemical hapten exposure. Study information: TCR yields per sample varied mostly from small pooled library volume differences. Study conclusions and caveats: Sensitizing with DPC caused no change in TCRs above 1 in 1000 frequency.

Unique molecular identifiers were attached to individual cDNA molecules during library preparation. In the original processing: TCRs per sample had a median of approximately 88,000 and ranged from about 20,000 to 750,000. TCRdb fed the RACE reads into MiXCR, producing one record per CDR3 protein. What appears here as the V and J calls and clone size reflects TCRdb's work, not the paper's. The table lists roughly 130,000 distinct CDR3 sequences, around 8.2% of them singletons, with around 1.9% in the top ten. Time point described: healthy volunteer bleed at 2 weeks. Extraction yielded total RNA from whole blood (unfractionated). V was shortened by 5 bases and J by 2 bases, with 11 bases between the two germline ends. Germline loops: CDR1 SGHRS, CDR2 YFSETQ. The CDR3 has 15 residues.

The rearrangement joins TRBV5-1 to TRBJ2-6, with D tentatively TRBD1 (6 bases). This TCR came from a male donor in good health. Some clones in this sample may be carry-over from other donors' samples. The specimen was whole blood. DNA of the CDR3: TGCGCCAGCAGGGTACAGGGTGCTGGGGCCAACGTCCTGACTTTC. The encoded protein is CASRVQGAGANVLTF.